Each of the 6 T cell receptor beta chains below was sequenced from the same sample in a study of beta chain features in type 1 diabetes. Study-wide findings and caveats: There was a moderate but significant shortening of TCRB CDR3s in all four CD4+ subsets of Type 1 diabetes patients.

The antigens these receptors bind are not known. Reverse transcribing all isolated RNA meant expressed TCRB transcripts were sequenced. Assay: immunoSEQ multiplex PCR; the TCRdb copy retains only in-frame clones and omits some. The sample holds hundreds of thousands of clones, approximately 15% seen once. Material: naive CD4+ T cells from blood. The receptors originated from a man between 18 and 29 years old with type 1 diabetes.

This clone was counted only a few times. The genes are TRBV5-1 and TRBJ2-5; perhaps TRBD2 as D (5 bases). The CDR3 extends over 16 amino acids. Germline V gene sequence: CDR1 SGHRS, CDR2 YFSETQ. The V and J ends lost 0 bases and 1 base respectively, with 13 bases between them. CDR3 amino acids: CASSLGLALFQETQYF. CDR3 DNA: TGCGCCAGCAGCTTGGGTCTAGCCCTATTCCAAGAGACCCAGTACTTC.

This clone was detected a few times. The chain couples TRBV4-3 to TRBJ2-1, with 12 nucleotides matching TRBD2. The junction had 11 bases not matched to a gene; V was cut back by 6 bases and J by 5 bases. The CDR3 extends over 17 amino acids. Germline V gives CDR1 LGHNA, CDR2 YSLEER. The CDR3 DNA reads TGCGCCAGCAGGCTTACGACCGGACTAGCGGGGAACAATGAGCAGTTCTTC. Protein product: CASRLTTGLAGNNEQFF.

This clone was seen more than once but under ten times. V usage is TRBV4-2 and J usage is TRBJ2-7; D may be TRBD1 (6 bases). V was cut by 6 bases and J by 2 bases, with 20 bases left in between. The CDR3 runs to 16 residues. The germline CDR1 and CDR2 sequences are LGHNA and YNFKEQ. CDR3 bases: TGTGCCAGCAGTGAAGAGGGCAAGGGGGACACCTACGAGCAGTACTTC. Protein: CASSEEGKGDTYEQYF.

This clone was observed a handful of times. V is TRBV15 and J is TRBJ1-5, with unresolved D. Trimming took 0 bases from V and 9 from J, leaving 24 bases between them. Germline V gene data show CDR1 as LNHNV and CDR2 as YYDKDF (reference sequence). The CDR3 extends over 18 amino acids. The CDR3 protein is CATSRDRARAGGPAPQHF. The CDR3 DNA sequence: TGTGCCACCAGCAGAGATCGGGCTCGGGCAGGAGGACCGGCGCCCCAGCATTTT.

Only a few counts were recorded for this clone. The genes are TRBV6-5 and TRBJ2-3, with 9 bases identical to TRBD1. The junction had 8 bases not matched to a gene; V was cut back by 6 bases and J by 4 bases. The CDR3 consists of 15 residues. Germline V gives CDR1 MNHEY, CDR2 SVGAGI. The CDR3 nucleotides are TGTGCCAGCAGACCCGACAGGGGGTGGCCAGATACGCAGTATTTT. Encoded protein: CASRPDRGWPDTQYF.

The chain recombines TRBV10-3 with TRBJ2-7; no clear D. The CDR3 is 13 residues long. Trimming cost V 4 bases and J 5 bases, with 12 bases left between them. Looked up from germline, CDR1 is ENHRY and CDR2 is SYGVKD. DNA for the CDR3: TGTGCCATCAGTGTCAATAGTTTTGACGAGCAGTACTTC. The encoded protein is CAISVNSFDEQYF.